Following are 10 T cell receptor beta chains from one sample sequenced in a study of cytomegalovirus exposure and HLA in healthy donors (TCRdb year 2017). The library was produced with the immunoSEQ multiplex PCR assay. TCRdb limited this immuneACCESS table to in-frame rearrangements with V and J called. A share of clones is missing; checked studies link under half to unresolved V genes, and the rest is unexplained. For this sample the table gives some 100,000 clones, of which around 88% were detected only once. The ten largest clones add up to approximately 4.9% of the sample. The sample consisted of PBMCs. These receptors were obtained from a man between 18 and 35 years old in good health and CMV-seronegative.

The rearrangement joins TRBV6-5 to TRBJ1-2, with TRBD1 matching over 7 bases. Trimming took 5 bases from V and 5 from J; bases not matched to a gene: 11. This CDR3 has 15 residues. Germline CDR1 reads MNHEY; CDR2 reads SVGAGI. DNA for the CDR3: TGTGCCAGCAGTCCACTCCACCGGGACAGATATGGCTACACCTTC. Translation gives CASSPLHRDRYGYTF.

Points on this clone: This sequence is one base from a far larger clone and is likely a read error. The CDR3 is CASSDTSGGATDTQYF. CDR3 coding DNA: TGTGCCAGCAGTGACACTAGCGGGGGGGCCACAGATACGCAGTATTTT. The chain combines TRBV6-4 with TRBJ2-3; 13 bases fit TRBD2. Trimming removed 2 bases from V and 2 bases from J; junction bases left unmatched: 1. The CDR3 is 16 amino acids. Looked up from germline, CDR1 is MRHNA and CDR2 is SNTAGT.

This clone has only a few counts. V usage is TRBV29-1 and J usage is TRBJ1-4, with unresolved D. The ends were cut back, 7 bases at V and 5 bases at J, with 5 bases in the middle. CDR3 length: 10 amino acids. Germline-derived CDR1 and CDR2 are SQVTM and ANQGSEA. The CDR3 DNA reads as TGCAGCGCCAAAAATGAAAAACTGTTTTTT. Amino acid sequence: CSAKNEKLFF.

V is TRBV6-5 and J is TRBJ2-7, with D unresolved. Germline CDR1 MNHEY, CDR2 SVGAGI. V was trimmed by 2 bases and J by 4 bases, leaving 9 bases between them. The CDR3 contains 13 residues. CDR3 sequence (DNA): TGTGCCAGCAGTTACGGCCTGAGGTACGAGCAGTACTTC. It encodes CASSYGLRYEQYF.

The chain joins TRBV7-6 to TRBJ1-1; D is unclear. V was cut by 3 bases and J by 4 bases, with 9 bases left in between. The V gene's germline CDR1 is SGHVS and CDR2 FNYEAQ. The CDR3 is 13 residues long. The CDR3 reads CASSFGRGTEAFF. The CDR3 DNA follows: TGTGCCAGCAGCTTCGGTCGGGGCACTGAAGCTTTCTTT.

The chain carries TRBV5-6 and TRBJ2-3; TRBD1 is a possible D gene (5 bases). Germline V CDR1 and CDR2: SGHDT, YYEEEE. Trimming stripped 8 bases from V and 2 bases from J, with 21 bases between. The CDR3 runs to 16 residues. CDR3 in DNA: TGTGCCAGTATGATAATTGGACAAGGAACCACAGATACGCAGTATTTT. Encoded protein: CASMIIGQGTTDTQYF.

CDR3 DNA sequence: TGTGCCAGCAGCTTAAGTATTTTAGGGAGGGCCGGGGAGCTGTTTTTT. This encodes CASSLSILGRAGELFF. The chain links TRBV7-8 to TRBJ2-2, with 7 bases aligning to TRBD2. Per germline, CDR1 SGHVS and CDR2 FQNEAQ. V trimming: 2 bases; J trimming: 6 bases; junction bases outside the gene matches: 9. This CDR3 contains 16 residues.

This chain uses TRBV6-1 with TRBJ2-7; D is perhaps TRBD1 (5 bases). Germline lookup yields CDR1 MNHNS and CDR2 SASEGT. Trimming pared 8 bases from V and 2 bases from J, leaving 10 bases between. The CDR3 runs 12 residues. The DNA for the CDR3 is TGTGCCAGCGAAGGACAAACCTACGAGCAGTACTTC. This encodes CASEGQTYEQYF.

This chain connects TRBV5-4 to TRBJ1-4; D unclear. This CDR3 comprises 15 residues. Per germline, CDR1 SGHNT and CDR2 YYREEE (reference sequence). V lost 0 bases to trimming and J lost 0 bases, with 6 bases between them. The CDR3 reads CASSLDSSTNEKLFF. Here the CDR3 DNA reads TGTGCCAGCAGCTTGGACTCCTCAACTAATGAAAAACTGTTTTTT.

This chain connects TRBV15 to TRBJ1-1; D gene ambiguous. The V and J ends lost 4 bases and 8 bases respectively, with 14 bases between them. There are 13 residues in the CDR3. CDR1 and CDR2 (germline): LNHNV, YYDKDF (reference sequence). The CDR3, as DNA: TGTGCCACCAGCACCGGTCCCGGGTTCGAAGCTTTCTTT. Its protein is CATSTGPGFEAFF.